This is a list of T cell receptor beta chains from one sample in a study of cytomegalovirus exposure and HLA in healthy donors. The protocol was immunoSEQ multiplex PCR, while the TCRdb copy is restricted to in-frame clones and leaves out a portion. The repertoire holds about 130,000 clones, with about four fifths as singletons. Sequencing was carried out using PBMCs. These TCRs come from a man younger than 40 in good health and CMV-seronegative. Each CDR3 is given with its conserved first and last residue. The D gene is left open where the match is weak. Clone size is not always given. Where it is, it says once, few, many or a class for expanded clones.

.,.,TRBV6-1,TRBJ2-3,TGTGCCAGCAGTGAAGTCCCTCTGAGCACAGATACGCAGTATTTT,CASSEVPLSTDTQYF
TRBD2,.,TRBV7-2,TRBJ2-1,TGTGCCAGCAGTAAAAGGACTAGCATCTACAATGAGCAGTTCTTC,CASSKRTSIYNEQFF
.,.,TRBV28,TRBJ1-5,TGTGCCAGCAGCGTAAGCAATCAGCCCCAGCATTTT,CASSVSNQPQHF
.,.,TRBV7-9,TRBJ2-1,TGTGCCAGCAGCTTAATCGGGGGGCCAAATGAGCAGTTCTTC,CASSLIGGPNEQFF
TRBD1,.,TRBV7-6,TRBJ2-1,TGTGCCAGCAGCAGTGGGACAGGGGGGTATGAGCAGTTCTTC,CASSSGTGGYEQFF
.,.,TRBV25-1,TRBJ2-5,TGTGCCAGCAGTGCGGAGGGGGCCCGGGAGACCCAGTACTTC,CASSAEGARETQYF
.,few,TRBV27,TRBJ1-4,TGTGCCAGCAGTCCCTCCCCAGGGGCGGTGAGGGAAAAACTGTTTTTT,CASSPSPGAVREKLFF
.,few,TRBV6-1,TRBJ1-6,TGTGCCAGCAGAGACAACGTCAATTCACCCCTCCACTTT,CASRDNVNSPLHF
TRBD1,.,TRBV7-6,TRBJ2-2,TGTGCCAGCAGCCCTTGGACAGGGGGAAACACCGGGGAGCTGTTTTTT,CASSPWTGGNTGELFF
TRBD2,.,TRBV7-8,TRBJ2-5,TGTGCCAGCAGCGGCGATAGCGTGGCGGGAGAAGAGACCCAGTACTTC,CASSGDSVAGEETQYF
TRBD1,.,TRBV6-5,TRBJ1-2,TGTGCCAGCAGTAGGGACAGGTACTATGGCTACACCTTC,CASSRDRYYGYTF
TRBD1,.,TRBV28,TRBJ1-5,TGTGCCAGCAGTGCTACCACAGGGGGCAATCAGCCCCAGCATTTT,CASSATTGGNQPQHF
TRBD1,.,TRBV6-5,TRBJ1-1,TGTGCCAGCAGTACCACAGGGGCAAGTGGCACTGAAGCTTTCTTT,CASSTTGASGTEAFF
TRBD2,.,TRBV7-2,TRBJ2-1,TGTGCCAGCAGCCCGCGACTAGCGGGAGACCATGAGCAGTTCTTC,CASSPRLAGDHEQFF
.,.,TRBV28,TRBJ2-1,TGTGCCAGCAGTTTTTACTCCTACAATGAGCAGTTCTTC,CASSFYSYNEQFF
TRBD1,.,TRBV6-5,TRBJ2-2,TGTGCCAGCAGACGACAGGGCGCGAACACCGGGGAGCTGTTTTTT,CASRRQGANTGELFF